Listed below are T cell receptor beta chains from one sample, sequenced in a study of neurological immune-mediated disorders. A single record per CDR3 protein comes from TCRdb applying MiXCR to the 5' RACE reads. The sample yields 20,000 to 30,000 distinct CDR3 sequences, roughly 2.7% seen once. The sequenced material came from PBMCs. The receptors originated from a woman in her forties or fifties with multiple sclerosis. The CDR3 runs from the conserved cysteine through the conserved F or W. Each record gives: D gene, J gene, clone size, V gene, CDR3 DNA, CDR3 protein. The D gene is left open where the match is weak. Some rows mark clone size as missing; the rest say once, few, many or name a class of expanded clone.

d_call: NA; j_call: TRBJ1-3; clone_size: NA; v_call: TRBV12-3/TRBV12-4; cdr3_nt: TGTGCCAGCAGGGGAACAGGGTCTGGAAACACCATATATTTT; cdr3_aa: CASRGTGSGNTIYF
d_call: TRBD2; j_call: TRBJ2-1; clone_size: many; v_call: TRBV3-1; cdr3_nt: TGTGCCAGCAGAGGGTCGGGGGGGGACAATGAGCAGTTCTTC; cdr3_aa: CASRGSGGDNEQFF
d_call: NA; j_call: TRBJ2-1; clone_size: NA; v_call: TRBV10-3; cdr3_nt: TGTGCCATCAGTGTACTAGTTTTCGATGAGCAGTTCTTC; cdr3_aa: CAISVLVFDEQFF
d_call: TRBD1; j_call: TRBJ1-1; clone_size: many; v_call: TRBV5-1; cdr3_nt: TGCGCCAGCAGCGAACACAGGGGAATGAACACTGAAGCTTTCTTT; cdr3_aa: CASSEHRGMNTEAFF
d_call: TRBD2; j_call: TRBJ2-3; clone_size: many; v_call: TRBV20-1; cdr3_nt: TGCAGTGCTAGAGCGGGACTAGCGGGAGAGGGTCGGACAGATACGCAGTATTTT; cdr3_aa: CSARAGLAGEGRTDTQYF
d_call: NA; j_call: TRBJ2-1; clone_size: NA; v_call: TRBV7-2; cdr3_nt: TGTGCCAGCAGCTTTAAGTACGACAATGAGCAGTTCTTC; cdr3_aa: CASSFKYDNEQFF
d_call: TRBD1; j_call: TRBJ1-4; clone_size: many; v_call: TRBV5-1; cdr3_nt: TGCGCCAGCAGCTTGGAGACAGGGGGCCTCGGAGAAAAACTGTTTTTT; cdr3_aa: CASSLETGGLGEKLFF
d_call: TRBD2; j_call: TRBJ2-5; clone_size: many; v_call: TRBV9; cdr3_nt: TGTGCCAGCAGCCCCCCTGGAGCGGGGGGCCAGGAGACCCAGTACTTC; cdr3_aa: CASSPPGAGGQETQYF
d_call: TRBD1; j_call: TRBJ1-1; clone_size: many; v_call: TRBV15; cdr3_nt: TGTGCCACCAGCAGAGACCTCCCTTTCAGGGACAGGATGAACACTGAAGCTTTCTTT; cdr3_aa: CATSRDLPFRDRMNTEAFF
d_call: NA; j_call: TRBJ1-1; clone_size: many; v_call: TRBV5-1; cdr3_nt: TGCGCCAGCAGCTTGGGCCAGACACAAAAGAACACTGAAGCTTTCTTT; cdr3_aa: CASSLGQTQKNTEAFF
d_call: TRBD1; j_call: TRBJ2-7; clone_size: many; v_call: TRBV5-1; cdr3_nt: TGCGCCAGCAGCTTACGTGCAGGGGGCGACGAGCAGTACTTC; cdr3_aa: CASSLRAGGDEQYF
d_call: NA; j_call: TRBJ2-5; clone_size: many; v_call: TRBV5-1; cdr3_nt: TGCGCCAGCAGAGGGACCGGCGGAGAGACCCAGTACTTC; cdr3_aa: CASRGTGGETQYF
d_call: NA; j_call: TRBJ1-6; clone_size: medium-sized; v_call: TRBV6-5; cdr3_nt: TGTGCCAGCAGTTACTCGAGTGTAGCCTCTGGCTCACCCCTCCACTTT; cdr3_aa: CASSYSSVASGSPLHF
d_call: TRBD1; j_call: TRBJ2-3; clone_size: many; v_call: TRBV10-3; cdr3_nt: TGTGCCATCATGGGACAGGGTCCGAATACGCAGTATTTT; cdr3_aa: CAIMGQGPNTQYF
d_call: TRBD1; j_call: TRBJ1-1; clone_size: many; v_call: TRBV5-6; cdr3_nt: TGTGCCAGCAGCTTTGGGACAGGCTTTCTAACTGAAGCTTTCTTT; cdr3_aa: CASSFGTGFLTEAFF
d_call: NA; j_call: TRBJ1-1; clone_size: medium-sized; v_call: TRBV20-1; cdr3_nt: TGCAGTGCTCCCCGAAGAGGTGGTTTTAACACTGAAGCTTTCTTT; cdr3_aa: CSAPRRGGFNTEAFF
d_call: NA; j_call: TRBJ1-5; clone_size: few; v_call: TRBV2; cdr3_nt: TGTGCCAGCAGGGCTATAGAGAATCAGCCCCAGCATTTT; cdr3_aa: CASRAIENQPQHF
d_call: TRBD1; j_call: TRBJ2-7; clone_size: NA; v_call: TRBV4-1; cdr3_nt: TGCGCCAGCAGCCTCCCACGCCCCGGGGGGACAGGGACAAACTACGAGCAGTACTTC; cdr3_aa: CASSLPRPGGTGTNYEQYF
d_call: NA; j_call: TRBJ1-2; clone_size: many; v_call: TRBV20-1; cdr3_nt: TGCAGTGCTAGAGATTTCGGACAGACCGCCTATTTAGTAGGCTACACCTTC; cdr3_aa: CSARDFGQTAYLVGYTF
d_call: NA; j_call: TRBJ1-2; clone_size: many; v_call: TRBV11-2; cdr3_nt: TGTGCCAGCAGCTTAGAGAGAGGAGGGAACTATGGCTACACCTTC; cdr3_aa: CASSLERGGNYGYTF
d_call: TRBD2; j_call: TRBJ2-1; clone_size: many; v_call: TRBV5-1; cdr3_nt: TGCGCCAGCAGCTTGGCCGAGAGCGGGGGGCGCTCCTACAATGAGCAGTTCTTC; cdr3_aa: CASSLAESGGRSYNEQFF
d_call: NA; j_call: TRBJ1-2; clone_size: many; v_call: TRBV10-3; cdr3_nt: TGTGCCATCAGTGCTGGCCAGAACTATGGCTACACCTTC; cdr3_aa: CAISAGQNYGYTF